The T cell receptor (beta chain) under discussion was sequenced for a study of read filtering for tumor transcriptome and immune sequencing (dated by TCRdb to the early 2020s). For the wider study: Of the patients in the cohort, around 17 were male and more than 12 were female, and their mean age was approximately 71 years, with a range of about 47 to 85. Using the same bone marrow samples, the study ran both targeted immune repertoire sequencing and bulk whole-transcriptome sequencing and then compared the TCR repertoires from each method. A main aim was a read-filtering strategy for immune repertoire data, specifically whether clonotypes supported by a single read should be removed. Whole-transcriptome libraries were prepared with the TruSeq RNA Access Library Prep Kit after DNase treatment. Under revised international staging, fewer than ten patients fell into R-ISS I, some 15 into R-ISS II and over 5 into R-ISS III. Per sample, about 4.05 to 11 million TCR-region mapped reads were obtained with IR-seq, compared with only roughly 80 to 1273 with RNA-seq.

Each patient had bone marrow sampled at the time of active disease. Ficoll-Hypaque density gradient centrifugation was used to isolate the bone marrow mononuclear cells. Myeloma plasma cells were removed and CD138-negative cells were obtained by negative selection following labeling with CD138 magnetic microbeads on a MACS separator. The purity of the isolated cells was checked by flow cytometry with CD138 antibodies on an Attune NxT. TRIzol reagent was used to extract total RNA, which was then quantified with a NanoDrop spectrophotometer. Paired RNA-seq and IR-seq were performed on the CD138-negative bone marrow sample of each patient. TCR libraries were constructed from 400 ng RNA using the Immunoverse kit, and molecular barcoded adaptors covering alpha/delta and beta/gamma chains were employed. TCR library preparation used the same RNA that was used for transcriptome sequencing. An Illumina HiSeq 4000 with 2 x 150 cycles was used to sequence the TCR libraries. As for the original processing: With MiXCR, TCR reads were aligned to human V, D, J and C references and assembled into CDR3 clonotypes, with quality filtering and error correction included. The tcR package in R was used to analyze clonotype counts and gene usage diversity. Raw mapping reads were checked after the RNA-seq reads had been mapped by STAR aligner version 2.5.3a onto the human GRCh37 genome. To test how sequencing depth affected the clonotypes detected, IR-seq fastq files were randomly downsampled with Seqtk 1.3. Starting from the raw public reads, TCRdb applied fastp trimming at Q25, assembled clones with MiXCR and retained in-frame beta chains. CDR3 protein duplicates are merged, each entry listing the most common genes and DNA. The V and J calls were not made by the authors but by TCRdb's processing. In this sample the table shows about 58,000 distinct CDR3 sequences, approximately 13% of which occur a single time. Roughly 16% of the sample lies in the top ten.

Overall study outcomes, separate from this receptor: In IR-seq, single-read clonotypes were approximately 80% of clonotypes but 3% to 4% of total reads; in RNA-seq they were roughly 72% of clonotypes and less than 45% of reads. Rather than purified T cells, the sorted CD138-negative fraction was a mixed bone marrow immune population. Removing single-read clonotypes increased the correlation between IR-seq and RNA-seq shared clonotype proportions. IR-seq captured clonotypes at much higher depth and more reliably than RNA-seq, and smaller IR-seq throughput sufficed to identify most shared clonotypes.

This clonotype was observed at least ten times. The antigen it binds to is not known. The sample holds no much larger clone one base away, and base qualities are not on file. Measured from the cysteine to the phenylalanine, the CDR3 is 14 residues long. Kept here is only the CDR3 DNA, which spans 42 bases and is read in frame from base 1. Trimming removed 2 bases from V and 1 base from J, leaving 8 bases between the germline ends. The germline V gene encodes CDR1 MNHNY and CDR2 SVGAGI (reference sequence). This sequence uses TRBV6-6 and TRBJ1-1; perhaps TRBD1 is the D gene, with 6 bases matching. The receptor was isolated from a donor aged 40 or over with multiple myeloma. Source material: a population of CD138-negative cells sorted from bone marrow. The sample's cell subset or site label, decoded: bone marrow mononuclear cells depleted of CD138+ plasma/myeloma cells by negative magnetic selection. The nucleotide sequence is TGTGCCAGCAGTTACGGGACACGGAACACTGAAGCTTTCTTT. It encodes CASSYGTRNTEAFF.